The 23 T cell receptor beta chains below were found in one sample sequenced in a study of OX40 agonist ivuxolimab in advanced cancers. TCRdb's copy holds only in-frame clones and misses some; the assay was immunoSEQ multiplex PCR. Of tens of thousands of clones in the sample, more than 75% were seen once. This specimen consisted of CD4+ or CD8+ T cells sorted from blood, obtained in a trial of the OX40 agonist ivuxolimab. The receptors were gathered from an adult with an advanced solid tumor such as melanoma, head and neck, liver or kidney cancer.

V and J are TRBV18 and TRBJ2-3; D remains ambiguous. The CDR3 contains 13 residues. Trimming removed 2 bases from V and 5 bases from J, with 8 bases in between. CDR1 and CDR2 from the germline V gene are KGHSH and LQKENI. The CDR3 sequence is CASSPIRKDTQYF. The DNA for the CDR3 is TGTGCCAGCTCACCAATCCGAAAAGATACGCAGTATTTT.

The gene calls are TRBV4-2 and TRBJ1-1; TRBD1 is a possible D gene (5 bases). Per the germline V gene, CDR1 is LGHNA and CDR2 is YNFKEQ. The CDR3 sequence is 18 residues long. V was cut by 1 base and J by 3 bases, with 21 bases left in between. This CDR3 reads CASSQVTGGVQKDTEAFF. The CDR3 DNA follows: TGTGCCAGCAGCCAAGTAACTGGGGGTGTCCAAAAGGACACTGAAGCTTTCTTT.

With regard to this clone: At the DNA level, this CDR3 is encoded by other sequences in the same sample as well. This sequence joins TRBV7-9 and TRBJ2-5; D is ambiguous. V was pared by 0 bases and J by 5 bases, with 7 bases between. The CDR3 is made up of 13 amino acids. Per the germline V gene, CDR1 is SEHNR and CDR2 is FQNEAQ (reference sequence). CDR3 DNA: TGTGCCAGCAGCTTAGCAGGGATTGAGACCCAGTACTTC. Its protein is CASSLAGIETQYF.

The chain joins TRBV19 to TRBJ1-1; tentative D call: TRBD1 (5 bases). Per germline, CDR1 LNHDA and CDR2 SQIVND (reference sequence). V was clipped by 4 bases and J by 11 bases, with 17 bases between them. The CDR3 contains 13 residues. The CDR3, as DNA: TGTGCCAGTAGTACAGGGCGGGAGCCGGGGGCTTTCTTT. Amino acid sequence: CASSTGREPGAFF.

This chain connects TRBV6-5 to TRBJ1-1; D is uncertain. The CDR3 length is 13 residues. V was pared by 5 bases and J by 1 base, with 8 bases between. Germline CDR1 reads MNHEY; CDR2 reads SVGAGI. CDR3 loop: CASSAPPNTEAFF. CDR3 coding DNA: TGTGCCAGCAGTGCACCTCCGAACACTGAAGCTTTCTTT.

The chain joins TRBV25-1 to TRBJ1-1, with no clear D. The CDR3 extends over 12 amino acids. Germline CDR1 reads MGHDK; CDR2 reads SYGVNS. Trimming cost V 6 bases and J 6 bases, with 11 bases left between them. The CDR3 here is CASRRGLAEAFF. As DNA, the CDR3 is TGTGCCAGCAGACGCGGATTGGCTGAAGCTTTCTTT.

The V gene is TRBV30, the J gene TRBJ1-6, with D possibly TRBD1 on 5 matching bases. The germline V and J ends were trimmed by 3 bases and 0 bases, with 9 bases remaining between them. Looked up from germline, CDR1 is GTSNPN and CDR2 is SVGIG (reference sequence). This CDR3 spans 15 amino acids. The CDR3 spells CAWRADSSYNSPLHF. In nucleotides, the CDR3 is TGTGCCTGGAGGGCAGACAGCTCCTATAATTCACCCCTCCACTTT.

The V and J genes are TRBV7-3 and TRBJ2-3; D perhaps matches TRBD1 (5 bases). The CDR3 is made up of 16 amino acids. Trimming cost V 0 bases and J 1 base, with 11 bases left between them. Germline loops: CDR1 SGHTA, CDR2 FQGTGA. CDR3 amino acids: CASSLTGARGTDTQYF. In nucleotides, the CDR3 is TGTGCCAGCAGCTTAACAGGTGCCAGGGGCACAGATACGCAGTATTTT. The full variable domain, its missing parts supplied by reference TRBV7-3 and TRBJ2-3, is GAGVSQTPSNKVTEKGKYVELRCDPISGHTALYWYRQSLGQGPEFLIYFQGTGAADDSGLPNDRFFAVRPEGSVSTLKIQRTERGDSAVYLCASSLTGARGTDTQYFGPGTRLTVL.

V gene TRBV6-4 combines with J gene TRBJ2-2; 7 bases align to TRBD2. The CDR3 totals 14 residues. Germline CDR1 is MRHNA and CDR2 is SNTAGT. V lost 4 bases and J lost 1; bases outside the gene matches: 0. CDR3 region: CASSASGNTGELFF. The CDR3 DNA sequence: TGTGCCAGCAGTGCTAGCGGGAACACCGGGGAGCTGTTTTTT.

This rearrangement joins TRBV18 to TRBJ2-7, with 14 bases fitting TRBD2. Germline CDR1 and CDR2: KGHSH and LQKENI. CDR3 length: 18 amino acids. After removal of 6 bases from V and 7 bases from J, the junction contained 17 bases not matched to a gene. CDR3 nucleotide sequence: TGTGCCAGCTCGCTCTTAGACCCCGGGACTAGCGGGGGAGGAGAGCAGTACTTC. Its protein is CASSLLDPGTSGGGEQYF. Full variable domain (outside the CDR3, taken from reference TRBV18 and TRBJ2-7): NAGVMQNPRHLVRRRGQEARLRCSPMKGHSHVYWYRQLPEEGLKFMVYLQKENIIDESGMPKERFSAEFPKEGPSILRIQQVVRGDSAAYFCASSLLDPGTSGGGEQYFGPGTRLTVT.

V is TRBV5-1 and J is TRBJ2-2; 10 bases fit TRBD1. The length of the CDR3 is 15 residues. CDR1 is SGHRS, CDR2 YFSETQ, per germline. V lost 4 bases to trimming and J lost 4 bases; unmatched junction nucleotides: 4. CDR3 nucleotides: TGCGCCAGCAGCCCCGGGACAGGGGTCACCGGGGAGCTGTTTTTT. It yields the protein CASSPGTGVTGELFF.

The chain carries TRBV18 and TRBJ2-5; 7 positions match TRBD1. V gave up 8 bases and J gave up 5 bases; unmatched junction bases: 11. The CDR3 consists of 14 residues. In germline, CDR1 is KGHSH, CDR2 LQKENI. In DNA form, the CDR3 reads TGTGCCAGCGAGGTTCGACAGGGTGGGGAGACCCAGTACTTC. Residues: CASEVRQGGETQYF. Combining the CDR3 with reference TRBV18 and TRBJ2-5 gives the whole variable domain NAGVMQNPRHLVRRRGQEARLRCSPMKGHSHVYWYRQLPEEGLKFMVYLQKENIIDESGMPKERFSAEFPKEGPSILRIQQVVRGDSAAYFCASEVRQGGETQYFGPGTRLLVL.

J is TRBJ1-1 and V is TRBV10-1; weak D call: TRBD1 (6 bases). CDR3 length: 13 residues. V lost 6 bases to trimming and J lost 5 bases, with 13 bases between them. Germline CDR1 and CDR2: WNHNN and SYGVQD (reference sequence). The CDR3, as DNA: TGCGCCAGCAGATTACAGGGAGGAACTGAAGCTTTCTTT. Amino acids: CASRLQGGTEAFF.

The V call is TRBV11-3, the J call TRBJ2-5, with TRBD2 matching 12 bases. V shed 5 bases, J shed 1 base, and the junction held 5 bases outside the gene matches. This CDR3 region has 16 residues. In germline, CDR1 is SGHNT, CDR2 YENEEA. CDR3 in amino acids: CASSQGLAGPQETQYF. CDR3 DNA: TGTGCCAGCAGCCAGGGACTAGCGGGTCCCCAAGAGACCCAGTACTTC.

The gene calls are TRBV27 and TRBJ1-5; tentatively, D is TRBD1 (6 bases). The germline CDR1 and CDR2 sequences are MNHEY and SMNVEV (reference sequence). V gave up 6 bases and J gave up 0 bases, with 15 bases separating them. The CDR3 is made up of 16 amino acids. The CDR3 loop is CASRETGLNSNQPQHF. CDR3 sequence (DNA): TGTGCCAGCAGGGAGACAGGCCTAAATAGCAATCAGCCCCAGCATTTT.

This clone was counted only a few times. The chain couples TRBV2 to TRBJ1-1, with TRBD1 matching over 10 bases. CDR3 length equals 13 residues. J gave up 4 bases and V 4 bases, and 0 bases lay outside the gene matches. CDR1 is SNHLY, CDR2 FYNNEI, per germline. The CDR3 spells CASSGTGGTEAFF. DNA of the CDR3: TGTGCCAGCAGTGGGACAGGGGGCACTGAAGCTTTCTTT.

This clone occurred a few times. The chain uses TRBV5-4 and TRBJ2-3, with TRBD2 as a possible D gene (7 bases). Trimming took 0 bases from V and 6 from J, leaving 29 bases between them. Per the germline V gene, CDR1 is SGHNT and CDR2 is YYREEE (reference sequence). The CDR3 runs 20 residues. The CDR3 DNA is TGTGCCAGCAGCTTGGCGGGGGGCTCCAAGTGGACTAGAGCATTGGATACGCAGTATTTT. Encoded protein: CASSLAGGSKWTRALDTQYF.

V is TRBV11-1 and J is TRBJ1-1; D remains ambiguous. Trimming removed 7 bases at V and 4 bases at J, with 16 bases between. This CDR3 has 14 amino acids. Germline V gene sequence: CDR1 SGHAT, CDR2 FQDESV (reference sequence). CDR3 in DNA: TGTGCCAGCACCCCGAACGGGGAGGGCACTGAAGCTTTCTTT. It is translated as CASTPNGEGTEAFF.

The chain carries TRBV23-1 and TRBJ1-2; TRBD1 might be the D (5 bases). TRBV23-1 is an ORF for which the function is uncertain. The V end was cut by 0 bases, the J end by 8 bases, with 13 bases between. The CDR3 has 14 residues. The CDR3: CASSQSIREYGYTF. The CDR3 region has the DNA TGCGCCAGCAGTCAATCTATCAGGGAATACGGCTACACCTTC.

The V and J genes are TRBV19 and TRBJ2-4; D gene ambiguous. Trimming took off 1 base at V and 10 bases at J, with 11 bases between the two ends. CDR1 and CDR2 from the germline V gene are LNHDA and SQIVND (reference sequence). CDR3 size: 13 residues. CDR3 DNA: TGTGCCAGTAGTATAGCTGGCGTTGATATTCAGTACTTC. Translating gives CASSIAGVDIQYF.

The CDR3 bases are TGCGCCAGCAGCCAAGATCCGAGCGGGGCGAACCAGCCCCAGCATTTT. Translated, it gives CASSQDPSGANQPQHF. V usage is TRBV4-1 and J usage is TRBJ1-5; D is perhaps TRBD1 (5 bases). CDR1 MGHRA and CDR2 YSYEKL come from the germline V gene. Trimming stripped 0 bases from V and 7 bases from J, with 16 bases between. The CDR3 runs 16 residues.

The CDR3 is CASSATRNRVNGYTF. The DNA for the CDR3 is TGTGCCAGCAGCGCCACAAGGAATCGCGTTAATGGCTACACCTTC. The chain carries TRBV5-4 and TRBJ1-2; unclear D gene. The V gene lost 4 bases and the J gene lost 6 bases, with 19 bases spanning the gap. The CDR3 covers 15 residues. The germline gives CDR1 SGHNT, CDR2 YYREEE (reference sequence). Filled out from reference TRBV5-4 and TRBJ1-2, the complete variable domain reads ETGVTQSPTHLIKTRGQQVTLRCSSQSGHNTVSWYQQALGQGPQFIFQYYREEENGRGNFPPRFSGLQFPNYSSELNVNALELDDSALYLCASSATRNRVNGYTFGSGTRLTVV.

V is TRBV7-2 and J is TRBJ1-1; possible D gene TRBD1, 5 bases. Germline CDR1 SGHTA, CDR2 FQGNSA. V lost 5 bases, J lost 5 bases, and 21 bases lay in between. The CDR3 has 16 residues. This CDR3 reads CASSPWTNQRWTEAFF. The CDR3 coding sequence is TGTGCCAGCAGCCCCTGGACAAACCAGAGGTGGACTGAAGCTTTCTTT.